This T cell receptor (beta chain) was sequenced for a study of T cell responses to AZD1222 COVID-19 vaccine. Findings of the study overall: Baseline seropositivity occurred in only a handful of AZD1222 recipients. Increased Spike-specific TCR breadth and depth were observed after two AZD1222 doses. Reportedly, nearly half the spike-specific TCRs target unmutated variant regions.

Note on this clone: The antigen is undetermined.

Measured with immunoSEQ multiplex PCR; TCRdb has only the in-frame clones, and not every one. Seen here are 110,000 or so clones, over 75% observed once, and the top ten hold almost 9.5%. CDR1 LNHDA and CDR2 SQIVND come from the germline V gene (reference sequence). The V end was cut by 4 bases, the J end by 5 bases, with 9 bases between. This CDR3 is 13 amino acids long. The sequenced sample was peripheral blood, obtained on day 0 of AZD1222 vaccination. The origin of this receptor is an adult in good health. This chain connects TRBV19 to TRBJ1-5, with D possibly being TRBD1 (6 bases). Here the CDR3 DNA reads TGTGCCAGTAGTAGCCACAGGGATCAGCCCCAGCATTTT. It specifies CASSSHRDQPQHF.